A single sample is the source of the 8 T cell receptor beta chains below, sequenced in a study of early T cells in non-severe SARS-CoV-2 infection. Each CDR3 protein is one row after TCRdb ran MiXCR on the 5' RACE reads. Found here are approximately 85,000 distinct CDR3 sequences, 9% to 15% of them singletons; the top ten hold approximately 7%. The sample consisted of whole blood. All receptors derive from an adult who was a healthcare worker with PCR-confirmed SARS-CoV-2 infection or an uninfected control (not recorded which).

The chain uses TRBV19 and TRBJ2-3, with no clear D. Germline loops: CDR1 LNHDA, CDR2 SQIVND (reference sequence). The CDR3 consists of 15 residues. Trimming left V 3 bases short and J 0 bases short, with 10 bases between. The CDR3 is CASSIGSASTDTQYF. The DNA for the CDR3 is TGTGCCAGTAGTATCGGGTCCGCTAGCACAGATACGCAGTATTTT.

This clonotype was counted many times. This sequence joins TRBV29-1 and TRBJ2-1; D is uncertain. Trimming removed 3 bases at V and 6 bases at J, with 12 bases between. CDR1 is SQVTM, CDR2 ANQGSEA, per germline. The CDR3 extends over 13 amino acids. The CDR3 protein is CSVEPVIGNEQFF. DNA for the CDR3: TGCAGCGTTGAGCCCGTTATAGGCAATGAGCAGTTCTTC.

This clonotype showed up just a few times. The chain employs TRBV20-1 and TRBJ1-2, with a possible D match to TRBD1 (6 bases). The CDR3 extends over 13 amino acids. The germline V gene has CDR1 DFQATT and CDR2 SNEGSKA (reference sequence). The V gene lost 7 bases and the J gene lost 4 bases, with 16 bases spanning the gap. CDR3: CSVRTGTTYGYTF. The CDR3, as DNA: TGCAGTGTCCGGACCGGGACAACCTATGGCTACACCTTC.

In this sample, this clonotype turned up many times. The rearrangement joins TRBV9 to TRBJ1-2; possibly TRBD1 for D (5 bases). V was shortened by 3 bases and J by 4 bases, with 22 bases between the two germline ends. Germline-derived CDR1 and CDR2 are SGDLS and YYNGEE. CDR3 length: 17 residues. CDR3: CASSAPRGREASYGYTF. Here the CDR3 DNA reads TGTGCCAGCAGCGCCCCCCGGGGCAGGGAGGCAAGCTATGGCTACACCTTC.

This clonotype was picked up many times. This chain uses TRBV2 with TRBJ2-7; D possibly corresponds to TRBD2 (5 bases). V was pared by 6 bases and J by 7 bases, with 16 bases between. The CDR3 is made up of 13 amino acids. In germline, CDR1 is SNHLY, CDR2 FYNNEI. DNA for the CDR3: TGTGCCAGCAGGTTTAAGCGATCGGGGGAGCAGTACTTC. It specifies CASRFKRSGEQYF.

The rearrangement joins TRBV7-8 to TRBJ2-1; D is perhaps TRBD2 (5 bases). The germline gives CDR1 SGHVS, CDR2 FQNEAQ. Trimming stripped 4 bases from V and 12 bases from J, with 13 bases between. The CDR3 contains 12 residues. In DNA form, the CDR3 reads TGTGCCAGCAGCTACTTGACGGGGAGGCAGTTCTTC. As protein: CASSYLTGRQFF.

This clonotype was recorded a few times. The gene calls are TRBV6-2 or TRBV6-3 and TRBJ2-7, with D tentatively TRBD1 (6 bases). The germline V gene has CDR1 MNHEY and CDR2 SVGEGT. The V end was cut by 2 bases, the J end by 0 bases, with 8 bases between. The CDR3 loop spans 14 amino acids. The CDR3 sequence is CASSYGTNSYEQYF. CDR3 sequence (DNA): TGTGCCAGCAGTTACGGGACAAACTCCTACGAGCAGTACTTC.

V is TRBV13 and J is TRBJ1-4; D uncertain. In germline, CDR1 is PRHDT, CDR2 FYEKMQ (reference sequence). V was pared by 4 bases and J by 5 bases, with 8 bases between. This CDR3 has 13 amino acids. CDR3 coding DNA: TGTGCCAGCAGCTCCCCGGAAAATGAAAAACTGTTTTTT. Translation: CASSSPENEKLFF.